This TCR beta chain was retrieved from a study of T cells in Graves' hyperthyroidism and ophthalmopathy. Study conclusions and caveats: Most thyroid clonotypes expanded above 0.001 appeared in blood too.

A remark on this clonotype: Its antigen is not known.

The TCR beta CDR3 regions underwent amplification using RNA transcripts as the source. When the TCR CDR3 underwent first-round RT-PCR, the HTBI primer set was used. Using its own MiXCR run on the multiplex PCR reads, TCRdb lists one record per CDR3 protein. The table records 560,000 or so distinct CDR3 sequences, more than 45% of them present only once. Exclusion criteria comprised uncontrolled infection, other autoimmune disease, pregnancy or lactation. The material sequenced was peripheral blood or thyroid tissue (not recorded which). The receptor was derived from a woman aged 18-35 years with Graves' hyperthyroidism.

Here the CDR3 DNA reads TGTGCCAGCATGACCCAGGAGCAGCCCCAGCATTTT. Protein product: CASMTQEQPQHF. This rearrangement joins TRBV6-5 to TRBJ1-5; D is ambiguous. In germline, CDR1 is MNHEY, CDR2 SVGAGI. Trimming shortened V by 7 bases and J by 7 bases, and 11 bases separated the two germline ends. The CDR3 covers 12 residues.